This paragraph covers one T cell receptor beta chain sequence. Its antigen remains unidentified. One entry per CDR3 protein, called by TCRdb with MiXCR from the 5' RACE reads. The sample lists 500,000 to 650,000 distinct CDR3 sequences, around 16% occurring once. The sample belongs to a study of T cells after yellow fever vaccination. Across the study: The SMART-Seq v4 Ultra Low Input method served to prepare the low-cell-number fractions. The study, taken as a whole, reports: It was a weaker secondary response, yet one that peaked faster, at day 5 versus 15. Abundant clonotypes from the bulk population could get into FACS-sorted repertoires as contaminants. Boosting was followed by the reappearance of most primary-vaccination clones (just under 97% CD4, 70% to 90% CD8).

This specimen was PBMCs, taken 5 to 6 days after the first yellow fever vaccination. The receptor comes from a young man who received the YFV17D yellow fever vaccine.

The CDR3, as DNA: TGTGCCATCAGTGAGTCGCGGTATGAGCAGTTCTTC. This codes for CAISESRYEQFF. The V gene is TRBV10-3, the J gene TRBJ2-1, with no clear D. The length of the CDR3 is 12 residues. The germline V gene encodes CDR1 ENHRY and CDR2 SYGVKD. The V end was cut by 0 bases, the J end by 8 bases, with 5 bases between.